This T cell receptor (beta chain) emerged from a study of blood T cell repertoires in COVID-19. Turning to the study itself: COVID-19 samples, acute and convalescent, were from the United States, Italy and Spain. The analysed material was cDNA or gDNA that came from T cells, B-cell-depleted T cells, or PBMCs.

As handled by the study authors: Reference gene primer amplification gave nucleated cell count estimates. The assay was immunoSEQ multiplex PCR, and TCRdb's table has in-frame clones only and misses some. V and J calls and clone size are given by that table; D and trimming were obtained from the DNA. The table has about 61,000 clones, around 77% seen once; the top ten hold about 22%. This CDR3 has 15 residues. After removal of 5 bases from V and 5 bases from J, the junction contained 9 bases not matched to a gene. Germline values: CDR1 SGHAT, CDR2 FQNNGV. This sequence was found in an elderly man with active or convalescent COVID-19. The source material was peripheral blood. The chain recombines TRBV11-2 with TRBJ2-7; 10 bases are a match to TRBD2. The CDR3: CASSPRASGSHEQYF. The DNA of the CDR3 is TGTGCCAGCAGCCCAAGGGCTAGCGGGAGTCACGAGCAGTACTTC.